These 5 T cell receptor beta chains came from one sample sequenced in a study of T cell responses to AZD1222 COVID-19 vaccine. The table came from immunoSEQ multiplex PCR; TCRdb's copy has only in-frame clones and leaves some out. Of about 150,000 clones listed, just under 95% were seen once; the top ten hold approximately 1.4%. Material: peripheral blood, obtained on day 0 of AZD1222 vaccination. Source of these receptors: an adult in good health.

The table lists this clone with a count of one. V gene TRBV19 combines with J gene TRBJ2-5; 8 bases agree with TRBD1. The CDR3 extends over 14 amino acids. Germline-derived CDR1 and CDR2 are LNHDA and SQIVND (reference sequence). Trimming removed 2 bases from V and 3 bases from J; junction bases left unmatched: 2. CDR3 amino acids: CASSIQGAEETQYF. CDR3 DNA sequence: TGTGCCAGTAGTATACAGGGGGCGGAAGAGACCCAGTACTTC.

The CDR3 sequence: CASSLEGGPYEQYF. The CDR3 DNA reads as TGCGCCAGCAGCTTGGAGGGGGGCCCCTACGAGCAGTACTTC. The chain combines TRBV5-1 with TRBJ2-7; D may correspond to TRBD1 or TRBD2 (6 bases each). The germline V gene encodes CDR1 SGHRS and CDR2 YFSETQ. Trimming shortened V by 0 bases and J by 2 bases, and 9 bases separated the two germline ends. CDR3 length: 14 residues.

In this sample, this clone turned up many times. This chain's CDR3 is CASSWGQNTEAFF. In nucleotides, the CDR3 is TGTGCCAGCAGTTGGGGGCAGAACACTGAAGCTTTCTTT. This chain links TRBV6-5 with TRBJ1-1; D is perhaps TRBD1 (6 bases). The CDR3 totals 13 residues. The V end lost 4 bases, the J end lost 1 base, and 7 bases lay between the germline ends. Germline-derived CDR1 and CDR2 are MNHEY and SVGAGI.

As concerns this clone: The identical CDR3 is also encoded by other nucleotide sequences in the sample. The CDR3 nucleotides read TGTGCCAGCAGTGAAGGGAAGACAGGGTATCAAGAGACCCAGTACTTC. It codes for CASSEGKTGYQETQYF. The gene calls are TRBV6-1 and TRBJ2-5, with 7 bases fitting TRBD1. Trimming took 1 base from V and 2 from J; bases not matched to a gene: 7. The CDR3 consists of 16 residues. CDR1 and CDR2 (germline): MNHNS, SASEGT.

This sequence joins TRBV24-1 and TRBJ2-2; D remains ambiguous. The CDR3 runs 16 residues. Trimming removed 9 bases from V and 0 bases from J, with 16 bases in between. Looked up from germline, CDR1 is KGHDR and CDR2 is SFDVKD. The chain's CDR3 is CATVSRLETNTGELFF. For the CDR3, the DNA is TGTGCCACCGTTTCTCGGCTAGAAACGAACACCGGGGAGCTGTTTTTT.